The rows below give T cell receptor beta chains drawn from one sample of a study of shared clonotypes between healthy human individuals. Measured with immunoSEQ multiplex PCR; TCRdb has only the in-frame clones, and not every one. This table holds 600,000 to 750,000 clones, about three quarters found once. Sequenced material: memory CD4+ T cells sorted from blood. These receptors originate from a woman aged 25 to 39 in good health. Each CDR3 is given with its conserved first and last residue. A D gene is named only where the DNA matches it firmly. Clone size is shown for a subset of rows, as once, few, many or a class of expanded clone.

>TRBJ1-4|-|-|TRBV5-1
CASSLEWPRQTHEKLFF
TGCGCCAGCAGCTTGGAGTGGCCGAGGCAAACTCATGAAAAACTGTTTTTT
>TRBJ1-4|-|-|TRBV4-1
CASSQRGANEKLFF
TGCGCCAGCAGCCAACGGGGTGCTAATGAAAAACTGTTTTTT
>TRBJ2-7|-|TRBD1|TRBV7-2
CASSPFPGQGKYEQYF
TGTGCCAGCAGCCCTTTTCCGGGACAGGGCAAGTACGAGCAGTACTTC
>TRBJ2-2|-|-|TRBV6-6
CASSSAREFVIGELFF
TGTGCCAGCAGTTCTGCAAGGGAGTTCGTGATAGGGGAGCTGTTTTTT
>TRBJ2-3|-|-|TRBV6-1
CASTRGSTSDTQYF
TGTGCCAGCACTAGAGGGAGCACTTCTGATACGCAGTATTTT
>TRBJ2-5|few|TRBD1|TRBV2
CASSGQRTGVETQYF
TGTGCCAGCAGTGGACAGCGGACAGGGGTAGAGACCCAGTACTTC
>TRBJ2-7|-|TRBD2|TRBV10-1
CASRSPSGIF
TGCGCCAGCAGGTCCCCGAGCGGGATCTTC
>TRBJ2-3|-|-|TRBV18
CASSPIPDTDTQYF
TGTGCCAGCTCACCAATCCCAGACACAGATACGCAGTATTTT
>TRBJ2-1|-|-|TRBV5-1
CASSLAPGAGNYNEQFF
TGCGCCAGCAGCTTGGCTCCTGGAGCGGGTAATTACAATGAGCAGTTCTTC
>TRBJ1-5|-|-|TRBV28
CASRASGQPQHF
TGTGCCAGCAGGGCGAGTGGTCAGCCCCAGCATTTT
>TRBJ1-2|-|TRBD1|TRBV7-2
CASSPPDRASGYTF
TGTGCCAGCAGCCCGCCTGACAGGGCCTCTGGCTACACCTTC
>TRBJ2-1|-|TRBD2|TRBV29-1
CSVDGASGRRDYNEQFF
TGCAGCGTTGACGGAGCTAGCGGGAGGCGCGACTACAATGAGCAGTTCTTC
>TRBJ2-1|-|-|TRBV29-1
CSVVTSWNEQFF
TGCAGCGTCGTGACTAGTTGGAATGAGCAGTTCTTC
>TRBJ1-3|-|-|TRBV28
CASGRGSSLSGNTIYF
TGTGCCAGCGGGAGAGGGAGCTCTCTCTCTGGAAACACCATATATTTT
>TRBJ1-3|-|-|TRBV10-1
CASSENGNTIYF
TGCGCCAGCAGTGAAAATGGAAACACCATATATTTT
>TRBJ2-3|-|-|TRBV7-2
CASSLVFGFRGNTDTQYF
TGTGCCAGCAGCTTAGTCTTTGGTTTTCGCGGGAACACAGATACGCAGTATTTT
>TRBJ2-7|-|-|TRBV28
CASSLGQTYEQYF
TGTGCCAGCAGTTTAGGGCAGACCTACGAGCAGTACTTC
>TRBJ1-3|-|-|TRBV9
CASSISLSGNTIYF
TGTGCCAGCAGCATATCCCTTTCAGGAAACACCATATATTTT
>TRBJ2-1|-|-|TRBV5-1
CASSFGGVNEQFF
TGCGCCAGCAGCTTTGGGGGAGTGAATGAGCAGTTCTTC
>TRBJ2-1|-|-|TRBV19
CATSAGRNEQFF
TGTGCCACCTCGGCGGGGCGAAATGAGCAGTTCTTC
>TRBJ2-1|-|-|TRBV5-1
CASSFDSSSYNEQFF
TGCGCCAGCAGCTTTGACTCTTCCTCCTACAATGAGCAGTTCTTC
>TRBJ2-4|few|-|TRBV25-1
CASSEGRVGKNIQYF
TGTGCCAGCAGTGAAGGGCGGGTGGGCAAAAACATTCAGTACTTC
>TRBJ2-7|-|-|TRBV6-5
CASSTQYEQYF
TGTGCCAGCAGTACCCAGTACGAGCAGTACTTC
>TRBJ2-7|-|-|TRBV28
CASSATSGHTYEQYF
TGTGCCAGCAGCGCAACGTCGGGACACACCTACGAGCAGTACTTC
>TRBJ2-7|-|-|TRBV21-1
CASSRGREGKYEQYF
TGTGCCAGCAGCAGGGGACGGGAAGGTAAATACGAGCAGTACTTC
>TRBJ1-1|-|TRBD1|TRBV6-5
CASSYSRQGDTEAFF
TGTGCCAGCAGTTACTCTAGACAGGGTGACACTGAAGCTTTCTTT
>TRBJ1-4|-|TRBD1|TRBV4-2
CASRTGPVGGNEKLFF
TGTGCCAGCCGGACAGGGCCCGTGGGGGGAAATGAAAAACTGTTTTTT
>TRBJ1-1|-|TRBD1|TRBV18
CASSPLDRVYYNTEAFF
TGTGCCAGCTCACCTCTCGACAGGGTCTACTACAACACTGAAGCTTTCTTT
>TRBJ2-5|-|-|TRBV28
CASSFDQETQYF
TGTGCCAGCAGTTTCGACCAAGAGACCCAGTACTTC
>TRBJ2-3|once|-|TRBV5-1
CASSSDPGLSTDTQYF
TGCGCCAGCAGCTCGGACCCGGGACTTAGCACAGATACGCAGTATTTT
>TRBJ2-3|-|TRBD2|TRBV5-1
CASSMTSGTDTQYF
TGCGCCAGCAGTATGACTAGCGGCACAGATACGCAGTATTTT
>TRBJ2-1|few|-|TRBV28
CASTGSYNEQFF
TGTGCCAGCACGGGGAGTTACAATGAGCAGTTCTTC
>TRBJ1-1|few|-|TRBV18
CASSPPATEAFF
TGTGCCAGCTCACCACCGGCGACTGAAGCTTTCTTT
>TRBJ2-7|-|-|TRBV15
CATSTGLGSYEQYF
TGTGCCACCAGCACGGGACTGGGTTCCTACGAGCAGTACTTC
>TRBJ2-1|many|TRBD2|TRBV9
CASSVTLAGELFLSEQFF
TGTGCCAGCAGCGTCACACTAGCGGGAGAGTTATTTTTGAGTGAGCAGTTCTTC